Sequencing of this TCR beta chain was carried out in a study of T cell changes during pregnancy in multiple sclerosis. Germline CDR1 reads SGHRS; CDR2 reads YFSETQ. Trimming removed 2 bases at V and 4 bases at J, with 12 bases between. The CDR3 runs 14 residues. Sequencing was performed with immunoSEQ multiplex PCR; in TCRdb, only in-frame clones are kept and a portion is missing. The data hold some 100,000 clones, with more than 90% observed a single time. The sample consisted of peripheral blood, taken in the second trimester of pregnancy. This TCR derives from a female donor with multiple sclerosis, enrolled in a pregnancy study. V gene TRBV5-1 combines with J gene TRBJ1-2, with D unresolved. The CDR3 DNA is TGCGCCAGCAGCTTATATGGGGAGGCCTATGGCTACACCTTC. This codes for CASSLYGEAYGYTF.